This paragraph covers one TCR beta chain sequence. In the authors' methods: The assay estimated nucleated cells by amplifying reference gene primers. Sequenced by immunoSEQ multiplex PCR; TCRdb stores in-frame clones only, minus some. D and trimming come from the DNA, and the V and J calls and clone size come from that table. The table records roughly 70,000 clones, 82% of them present only once. Losses at the gene ends were 7 bases for V and 3 bases for J; bases not matched to a gene: 10. Looked up from germline, CDR1 is SGHNT and CDR2 is YYREEE (reference sequence). The CDR3 sequence is 15 residues long. These data originate in a study of blood T cell repertoires in COVID-19. Study as a whole: PBMCs, B-cell-depleted T cells, or T cells were the source of the cDNA or gDNA that made up the material.

This rearrangement joins TRBV5-4 to TRBJ2-1, with TRBD2 matching 7 bases. The source is a woman aged 55-70 years with acute or convalescent COVID-19. Sequencing was done on a sample of peripheral blood. The CDR3: CASGTNSGSYNEQFF. In DNA form, the CDR3 reads TGTGCCAGCGGGACTAATAGCGGCAGCTACAATGAGCAGTTCTTC. The complete variable domain, with remaining parts taken from reference TRBV5-4 and TRBJ2-1, reads ETGVTQSPTHLIKTRGQQVTLRCSSQSGHNTVSWYQQALGQGPQFIFQYYREEENGRGNFPPRFSGLQFPNYSSELNVNALELDDSALYLCASGTNSGSYNEQFFGPGTRLTVL.